One TCR beta chain is described in this entry. The T cells that were sequenced for TCR beta were CD8+ and CD4+ cells from blood. CD8+ and CD4+ T cells were negatively isolated; TEMRA cells were FACS-enriched. After removal of 1 base from V and 8 bases from J, the junction contained 3 bases not matched to a gene. The CDR3 totals 13 residues. This entry belongs to a study of CD8 T cells in Susac syndrome. A quantity of about 0.5 to 1 ug RNA underwent reverse transcription using random hexamers. An immunoSEQ multiplex PCR generated amplified TCR beta CDR3 products spanning 54 Vbeta and 13 Jbeta. TCRdb itself ran the immunoSEQ multiplex PCR reads through MiXCR, one entry per CDR3 protein. The sample lists 170,000 or so distinct CDR3 sequences, approximately 94% occurring once.

This sequence originates from a human donor with multiple sclerosis. The chain couples TRBV12-3 or TRBV12-4 to TRBJ1-2; 8 nucleotides agree with TRBD1. The source material was CD4+ T cells from PBMCs. This CDR3 is CASSLDRGVGYTF. CDR3 in DNA: TGTGCCAGCAGTTTAGACAGGGGGGTAGGCTACACCTTC.